The 18 T cell receptor beta chains below all came from one sample that was sequenced in a study of identical twins. TCRdb passed the 5' RACE reads through MiXCR, listing each CDR3 protein once. Among hundreds of thousands of distinct CDR3 sequences listed, over 5% were seen once. Sample: naive T cells sorted from blood. These receptor sequences come from a young man in good health.

This clonotype was detected ten times or more. V usage is TRBV12-3 or TRBV12-4 and J usage is TRBJ2-1; the match to TRBD2 covers 10 bases. The CDR3 totals 14 residues. Losses at the gene ends were 6 bases for V and 6 bases for J; bases not matched to a gene: 5. The CDR3 nucleotides are TGTGCCAGCAGCCCAGGACTAGCGGTCAATGAGCAGTTCTTC. It specifies CASSPGLAVNEQFF.

This clonotype was picked up many times. The chain recombines TRBV29-1 with TRBJ2-1; possibly TRBD1 for D (5 bases). Deletions cut 8 bases from V and 4 bases from J, with 9 bases between. The length of the CDR3 is 11 residues. CDR1 is SQVTM and CDR2 is ANQGSEA in the germline V gene. The CDR3, as DNA: TGCAGCCCCAGGACATACAATGAGCAGTTCTTC. Translation: CSPRTYNEQFF.

At least ten counts were recorded for this clonotype. This sequence joins TRBV29-1 and TRBJ2-1, with a possible D match to TRBD2 (6 bases). Germline CDR1 reads SQVTM; CDR2 reads ANQGSEA. The CDR3 has 11 residues. V was trimmed by 8 bases and J by 9 bases, leaving 14 bases between them. CDR3 DNA sequence: TGCAGCCCGCGGGATGGGGGTGAGCAGTTCTTC. Translating gives CSPRDGGEQFF.

The gene calls are TRBV19 and TRBJ1-1; maybe TRBD1 (6 bases). Trimming left V 5 bases short and J 4 bases short, with 11 bases between. The germline gives CDR1 LNHDA, CDR2 SQIVND (reference sequence). This CDR3 is built from 13 residues. For the CDR3, the DNA is TGTGCCAGTAGTCAGGGGCTGGTCACTGAAGCTTTCTTT. Translating it yields CASSQGLVTEAFF.

The CDR3 bases are TGTGCCAGCAGGGGCCTACTGGGACAGGGAGAGAGCTATGGCTACACCTTC. It specifies CASRGLLGQGESYGYTF. The rearrangement uses TRBV3-1 and TRBJ1-2; 9 bases are a match to TRBD1. The V and J ends lost 6 bases and 4 bases, in that order; junction bases with no gene match: 15. From germline, CDR1 is LGHDT and CDR2 YNNKEL (reference sequence). This CDR3 has 17 amino acids.

At least ten counts were recorded for this clonotype. The chain combines TRBV20-1 with TRBJ2-1, with 14 bases lining up with TRBD2. This CDR3 has 15 residues. The V and J ends lost 3 bases and 6 bases, in that order; junction bases with no gene match: 4. The germline V gene has CDR1 DFQATT and CDR2 SNEGSKA (reference sequence). CDR3 residues: CSARGGLAGVNEQFF. Written as DNA, the CDR3 is TGCAGTGCTAGGGGGGGACTAGCGGGAGTCAATGAGCAGTTCTTC.

A few counts support this clonotype. The chain carries TRBV7-2 and TRBJ2-3, with D uncertain. Germline CDR1 SGHTA, CDR2 FQGNSA. Trimming removed 3 bases from V and 1 base from J, with 14 bases in between. CDR3 length: 16 amino acids. In nucleotides, the CDR3 is TGTGCCAGCAGCTTCATCCCGACCCTCGGCACAGATACGCAGTATTTT. This encodes CASSFIPTLGTDTQYF.

The chain uses TRBV28 and TRBJ1-5; 8 nucleotides align to TRBD1. Germline assignment: CDR1 MDHEN and CDR2 SYDVKM. V was clipped by 5 bases and J by 4 bases; unmatched bases: 4. This CDR3 contains 14 residues. The CDR3 reads CASSPHRGNQPQHF. The CDR3 DNA reads as TGTGCCAGCAGTCCACACAGGGGGAATCAGCCCCAGCATTTT.

This clonotype was counted many times. The rearrangement joins TRBV6-1 to TRBJ1-1; D ambiguous. The CDR3 covers 14 residues. The V end was cut by 8 bases, the J end by 1 base, with 14 bases between. Germline V gene sequence: CDR1 MNHNS, CDR2 SASEGT. Here the CDR3 reads CASGREIRNTEAFF. The CDR3 nucleotides are TGTGCCAGCGGCCGTGAGATCAGGAACACTGAAGCTTTCTTT.

This clonotype showed up just a few times. The chain has TRBV11-2 and TRBJ2-1, with 12 bases aligning to TRBD2. Germline CDR1 reads SGHAT; CDR2 reads FQNNGV. The CDR3 has 15 residues. Trimming removed 5 bases from V and 8 bases from J; junction bases left unmatched: 7. CDR3 sequence (DNA): TGTGCCAGCAGCCCGGGACTAGCGGGTATCGATGAGCAGTTCTTC. This encodes CASSPGLAGIDEQFF.

This clonotype was detected a few times. The chain joins TRBV12-5 to TRBJ1-2; 7 bases line up with TRBD1. V lost 2 bases and J lost 3; bases outside the gene matches: 6. CDR3 length: 15 residues. From germline, CDR1 is LGHNT and CDR2 FRNRAP. The CDR3 region has the DNA TGTGCTAGTGGTTTGCCCGGACAGGCGTACTATGGCTACACCTTC. This translates into CASGLPGQAYYGYTF.

Note on this clonotype: Possible read error: a much larger clone is one base away. V is TRBV28 and J is TRBJ1-1; the D gene is possibly TRBD1 (6 bases). This CDR3 is 14 amino acids long. The germline V gene encodes CDR1 MDHEN and CDR2 SYDVKM. Between the trimmed V and J ends, which lost 6 bases and 5 bases, there was a span of 16 bases. Written as DNA, the CDR3 is TGTGCCAGCAGCGACAGGCCGGGGTGGACTGAAGCTTTCTTT. Amino acid sequence: CASSDRPGWTEAFF.

The chain employs TRBV7-3 and TRBJ2-3; 8 bases agree with TRBD2. The V gene end was trimmed by 4 bases and the J gene end by 2 bases; junction bases not matched to a gene: 8. Germline V gene data show CDR1 as SGHTA and CDR2 as FQGTGA. The CDR3 is 16 residues long. CDR3 DNA: TGTGCCAGCAGCTCTTCCGGGACTAGGATCACAGATACGCAGTATTTT. It is translated as CASSSSGTRITDTQYF.

This clonotype came up a few times. The chain is built from TRBV29-1 and TRBJ2-3, with D possibly TRBD2 on 5 matching bases. V was trimmed by 4 bases and J by 2 bases, leaving 10 bases between them. Looked up from germline, CDR1 is SQVTM and CDR2 is ANQGSEA. The CDR3 extends over 13 amino acids. CDR3 amino acids: CSVAQRLTDTQYF. The CDR3 DNA follows: TGCAGCGTTGCCCAGCGGCTCACAGATACGCAGTATTTT.

The V and J genes are TRBV7-6 and TRBJ2-5, with 12 bases fitting TRBD1. Losses at the gene ends were 2 bases for V and 7 bases for J; bases not matched to a gene: 11. Germline V gene sequence: CDR1 SGHVS, CDR2 FNYEAQ. The CDR3 is 17 amino acids. Written as DNA, the CDR3 is TGTGCCAGCAGCTTAACCCGAGTTGGGACAGGGGGCTTGACCCAGTACTTC. The encoded protein is CASSLTRVGTGGLTQYF.

The chain recombines TRBV4-3 with TRBJ2-5; a possible D gene is TRBD1 (6 bases). V was clipped by 4 bases and J by 2 bases, with 14 bases between them. The CDR3 is 15 residues long. Germline loops: CDR1 LGHNA, CDR2 YSLEER. Written as DNA, the CDR3 is TGCGCCAGCAGCCCAGGCCTAGGACAGCAAGAGACCCAGTACTTC. Its protein product is CASSPGLGQQETQYF.

This chain links TRBV5-1 with TRBJ2-3; D might be TRBD1 (5 bases). Germline CDR1 and CDR2: SGHRS and YFSETQ. The CDR3 length is 13 residues. Trimming took off 7 bases at V and 0 bases at J, with 9 bases between the two ends. This CDR3 reads CASQQASTDTQYF. DNA of the CDR3: TGCGCCAGCCAACAGGCGAGCACAGATACGCAGTATTTT.

This clonotype was seen many times. The V and J genes are TRBV5-1 and TRBJ1-1; D perhaps matches TRBD1 (6 bases). From germline, CDR1 is SGHRS and CDR2 YFSETQ. V was shortened by 0 bases and J by 7 bases, with 10 bases between the two germline ends. The CDR3 has 13 residues. The CDR3 DNA is TGCGCCAGCAGCTTGGACGCCAGGGGTGAAGCTTTCTTT. It specifies CASSLDARGEAFF. Looking up the rest from reference TRBV5-1 and TRBJ1-1 gives the full variable domain: KAGVTQTPRYLIKTRGQQVTLSCSPISGHRSVSWYQQTPGQGLQFLFEYFSETQRNKGNFPGRFSGRQFSNSRSEMNVSTLELGDSALYLCASSLDARGEAFFGQGTRLTVV.